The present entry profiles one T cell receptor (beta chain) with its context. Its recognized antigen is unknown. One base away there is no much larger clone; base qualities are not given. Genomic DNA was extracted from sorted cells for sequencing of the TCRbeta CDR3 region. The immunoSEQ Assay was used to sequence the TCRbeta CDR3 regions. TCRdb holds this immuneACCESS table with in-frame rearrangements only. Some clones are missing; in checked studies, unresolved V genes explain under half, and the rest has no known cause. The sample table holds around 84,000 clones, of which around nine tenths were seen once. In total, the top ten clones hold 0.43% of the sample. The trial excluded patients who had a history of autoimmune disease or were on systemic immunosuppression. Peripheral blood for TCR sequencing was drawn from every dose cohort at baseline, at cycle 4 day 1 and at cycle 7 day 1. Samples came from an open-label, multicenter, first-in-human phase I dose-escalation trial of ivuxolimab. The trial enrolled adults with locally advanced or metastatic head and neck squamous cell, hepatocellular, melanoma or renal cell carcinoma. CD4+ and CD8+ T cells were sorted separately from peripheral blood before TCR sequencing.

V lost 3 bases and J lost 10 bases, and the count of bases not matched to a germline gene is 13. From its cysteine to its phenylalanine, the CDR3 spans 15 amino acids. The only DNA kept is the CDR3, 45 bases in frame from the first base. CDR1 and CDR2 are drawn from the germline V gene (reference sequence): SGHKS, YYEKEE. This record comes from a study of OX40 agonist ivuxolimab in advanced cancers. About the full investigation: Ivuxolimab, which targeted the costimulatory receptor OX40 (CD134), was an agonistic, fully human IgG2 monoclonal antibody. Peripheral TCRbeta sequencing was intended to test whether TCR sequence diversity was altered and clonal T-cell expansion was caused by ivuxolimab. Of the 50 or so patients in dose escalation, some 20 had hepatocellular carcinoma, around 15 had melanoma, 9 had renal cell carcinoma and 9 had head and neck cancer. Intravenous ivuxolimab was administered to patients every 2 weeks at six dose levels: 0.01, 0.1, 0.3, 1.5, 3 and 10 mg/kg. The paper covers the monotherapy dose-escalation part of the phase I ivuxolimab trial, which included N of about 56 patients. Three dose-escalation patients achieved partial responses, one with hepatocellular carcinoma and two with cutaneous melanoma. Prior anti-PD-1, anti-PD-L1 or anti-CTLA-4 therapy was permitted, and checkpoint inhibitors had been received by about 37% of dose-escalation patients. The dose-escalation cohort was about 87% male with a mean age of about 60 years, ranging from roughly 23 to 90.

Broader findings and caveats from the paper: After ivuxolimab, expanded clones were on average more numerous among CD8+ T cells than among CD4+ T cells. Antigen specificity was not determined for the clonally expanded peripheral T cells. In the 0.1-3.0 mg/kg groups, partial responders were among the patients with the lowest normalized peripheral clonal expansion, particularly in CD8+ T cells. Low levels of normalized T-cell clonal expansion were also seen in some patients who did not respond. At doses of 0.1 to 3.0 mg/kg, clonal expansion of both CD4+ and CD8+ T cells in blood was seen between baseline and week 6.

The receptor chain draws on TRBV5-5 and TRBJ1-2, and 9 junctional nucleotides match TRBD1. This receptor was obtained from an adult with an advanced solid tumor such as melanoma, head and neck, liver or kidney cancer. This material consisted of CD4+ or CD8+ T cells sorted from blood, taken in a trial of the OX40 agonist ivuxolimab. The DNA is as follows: TGTGCCAGCAGCTCACTCACTGACAGGGGGATTGACTACACCTTC. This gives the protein CASSSLTDRGIDYTF.